These 9 T cell receptor beta chains came from one sample sequenced in a study of Tregs in tolerant kidney transplant recipients. For these TCRs, the target antigens are not known. Sequencing used immunoSEQ multiplex PCR; TCRdb keeps in-frame clones, though not all of them. The sample holds around 21,000 clones, about two thirds seen once. Sequencing was done on a sample of Tregs from blood cultured with allogeneic cells. Receptors were obtained from a human donor in good health.

The chain has TRBV9 and TRBJ2-3; no firm D call. Trimming pared 0 bases from V and 0 bases from J, leaving 8 bases between. The CDR3 has 15 residues. CDR1 and CDR2 (germline): SGDLS, YYNGEE. The CDR3 bases are TGTGCCAGCAGCGTAGTCGGGCAAAGCACAGATACGCAGTATTTT. It specifies CASSVVGQSTDTQYF. Looking up the rest from reference TRBV9 and TRBJ2-3 gives the full variable domain: DSGVTQTPKHLITATGQRVTLRCSPRSGDLSVYWYQQSLDQGLQFLIQYYNGEERAKGNILERFSAQQFPDLHSELNLSSLELGDSALYFCASSVVGQSTDTQYFGPGTRLTVL.

This sequence joins TRBV5-1 and TRBJ1-3; D might be TRBD1 (6 bases). V shed 7 bases and J shed 2 bases, with 13 bases lying between them. Germline V gene data show CDR1 as SGHRS and CDR2 as YFSETQ. This CDR3 spans 14 amino acids. The CDR3 region has the DNA TGCGCCAGCCGGAGTACAGGGCCTGGAAACACCATATATTTT. Translated: CASRSTGPGNTIYF.

The chain links TRBV2 to TRBJ1-2; the match to TRBD1 covers 7 bases. The CDR3 has 14 residues. The ends lost 4 bases at V and 6 bases at J; junction bases unmatched: 8. Germline values: CDR1 SNHLY, CDR2 FYNNEI. CDR3 protein: CASSADRAPHGYTF. The DNA of the CDR3 is TGTGCCAGCAGTGCTGACAGGGCCCCACATGGCTACACCTTC. Based on the CDR3 plus reference TRBV2 and TRBJ1-2, the full variable domain is EPEVTQTPSHQVTQMGQEVILRCVPISNHLYFYWYRQILGQKVEFLVSFYNNEISEKSEIFDDQFSVERPDGSNFTLKIRSTKLEDSAMYFCASSADRAPHGYTFGSGTRLTVV.

The rearrangement links TRBV6-6 to TRBJ1-3; D is unresolved. The CDR3 sequence is 16 residues long. Germline CDR1 and CDR2: MNHNY and SVGAGI (reference sequence). V was trimmed by 2 bases and J by 0 bases, leaving 11 bases between them. This chain's CDR3 is CASSYRGISSGNTIYF. The CDR3, as DNA: TGTGCCAGCAGTTACAGAGGAATAAGCTCTGGAAACACCATATATTTT.

The chain couples TRBV7-9 to TRBJ1-5, with D maybe TRBD1 (5 bases). The V gene lost 1 base and the J gene lost 3 bases, with 10 bases spanning the gap. The CDR3 has 15 amino acids. Germline V gene data show CDR1 as SEHNR and CDR2 as FQNEAQ (reference sequence). CDR3: CASSLEGRNNQPQHF. CDR3 in DNA: TGTGCCAGCAGCTTAGAGGGACGGAACAATCAGCCCCAGCATTTT.

This clone appeared once. V usage is TRBV7-2 and J usage is TRBJ2-7; 11 nucleotides align to TRBD2. Germline CDR1 is SGHTA and CDR2 is FQGNSA. The ends lost 5 bases at V and 2 bases at J; junction bases unmatched: 8. The CDR3 runs to 16 residues. For the CDR3, the DNA is TGTGCCAGCAGCCCAGCGGGGACTAGCGGAACCTACGAGCAGTACTTC. Translating it yields CASSPAGTSGTYEQYF. Supplemented by reference TRBV7-2 and TRBJ2-7, the full variable domain reads GAGVSQSPSNKVTEKGKDVELRCDPISGHTALYWYRQSLGQGLEFLIYFQGNSAPDKSGLPSDRFSAERTGGSVSTLTIQRTQQEDSAVYLCASSPAGTSGTYEQYFGPGTRLTVT.

This clone has a single count. The V and J genes are TRBV19 and TRBJ2-5; D perhaps matches TRBD1 (6 bases). The V gene's germline CDR1 is LNHDA and CDR2 SQIVND (reference sequence). The CDR3 loop spans 15 amino acids. Trimming stripped 3 bases from V and 1 base from J, with 12 bases between. The CDR3 spells CASSIGQGPQETQYF. The CDR3 DNA sequence: TGTGCCAGTAGTATCGGTCAGGGGCCCCAAGAGACCCAGTACTTC.

The chain recombines TRBV2 with TRBJ2-3; a weak D match, TRBD2 (6 bases). Per the germline V gene, CDR1 is SNHLY and CDR2 is FYNNEI. V was clipped by 3 bases and J by 7 bases, with 11 bases between them. The CDR3 totals 13 residues. CDR3 loop: CASSEEGAHTQYF. The CDR3 region has the DNA TGTGCCAGCAGTGAGGAGGGAGCGCATACGCAGTATTTT.

This clone showed up just a few times. The chain uses TRBV9 and TRBJ1-5; perhaps TRBD1 as D (5 bases). Trimming took off 2 bases at V and 2 bases at J, with 8 bases between the two ends. Germline CDR1 and CDR2: SGDLS and YYNGEE. The CDR3 length is 14 residues. This CDR3 is CASSVGGGNQPQHF. The CDR3 nucleotides are TGTGCCAGCAGCGTGGGAGGGGGCAATCAGCCCCAGCATTTT.